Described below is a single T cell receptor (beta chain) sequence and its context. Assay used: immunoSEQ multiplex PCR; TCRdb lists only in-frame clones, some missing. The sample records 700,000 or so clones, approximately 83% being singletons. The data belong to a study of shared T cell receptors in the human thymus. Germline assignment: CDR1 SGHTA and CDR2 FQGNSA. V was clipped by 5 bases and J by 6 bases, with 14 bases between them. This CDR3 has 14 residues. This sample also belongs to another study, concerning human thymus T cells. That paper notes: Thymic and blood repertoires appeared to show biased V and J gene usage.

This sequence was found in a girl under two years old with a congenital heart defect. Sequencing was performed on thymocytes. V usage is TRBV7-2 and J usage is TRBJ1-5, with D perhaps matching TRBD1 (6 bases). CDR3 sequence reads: CASSQTGTGQPQHF. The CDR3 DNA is TGTGCCAGCAGCCAGACAGGTACAGGTCAGCCCCAGCATTTT.